Listed below are T cell receptor beta chains from one sample, sequenced in a study of shared clonotypes between healthy human individuals. The protocol was immunoSEQ multiplex PCR, while the TCRdb copy is restricted to in-frame clones and leaves out a portion. The sample includes around 2.5 million clones, approximately 93% of them seen just once. Sequenced input: naive CD4+ T cells from PBMCs. The receptor source for this set is a man between 18 and 29 years old in good health. Some clones in this sample may be carry-over from other donors' samples. The CDR3 runs from the conserved cysteine through the conserved F or W. A D gene is named only where the DNA matches it firmly. Clone size appears in some rows only: once, few, many, or a class for an expanded clone.

j_call v_call clone_size d_call cdr3_nt cdr3_aa
TRBJ1-2 TRBV6-1 . . TGTGCCAGCAGTGGGGCATTTGGCTACACCTTC CASSGAFGYTF
TRBJ2-1 TRBV10-2 . TRBD2 TGCGCCAGTAGACTAGCCCTAAAAAAGGATGAGCAGTTCTTC CASRLALKKDEQFF
TRBJ1-4 TRBV29-1 . TRBD1 TGCAGCGTCGCCGGGACAGTAAATGAAAAACTGTTTTTT CSVAGTVNEKLFF
TRBJ2-1 TRBV19 . . TGTGCCAGTAGTATAACGGCGAGGGATAACAATGAGCAGTTCTTC CASSITARDNNEQFF
TRBJ1-1 TRBV15 . TRBD1 TGTGCCACCAGCAGAGGTCGGACAGGGGTCACGAACACTGAAGCTTTCTTT CATSRGRTGVTNTEAFF
TRBJ2-7 TRBV30 . TRBD2 TGTGCCTGGAGTTCCGGGACTAGCGGGAGGTACGAGCAGTACTTC CAWSSGTSGRYEQYF
TRBJ1-1 TRBV30 . TRBD1 TGTGCCTGGACACGGACAGGGAATGAAGCTTTCTTT CAWTRTGNEAFF
TRBJ2-5 TRBV7-2 . . TGTGCCAGCAGCTTAGCGGGAAAAGAGACCCAGTACTTC CASSLAGKETQYF
TRBJ2-6 TRBV11-1 . . TGTGCCAGCAGCCAAGGGTCGGGCCACGGAATCTCTGGGGCCAACGTCCTGACTTTC CASSQGSGHGISGANVLTF
TRBJ1-1 TRBV5-4 few TRBD1 TGTGCCAGCAGCGTCGGACAGGGGAGGGACGGGCCTGAAGCTTTCTTT CASSVGQGRDGPEAFF
TRBJ2-7 TRBV12-5 . . TGTGCTAGTGGTTTGGGCCTACATGCGCAGTACTTC CASGLGLHAQYF
TRBJ1-3 TRBV14 . . TGTGCCAGCAGCCAAGAGAGGGGAACGGGAAACACCATATATTTT CASSQERGTGNTIYF
TRBJ2-7 TRBV6-5 . . TGTGCCAGCACCCGGGGCGATGGGGGGGAGCAGTACTTC CASTRGDGGEQYF
TRBJ2-3 TRBV9 once . TGTGCCAGCAGCGTAGGAGCTACAGATACGCAGTATTTT CASSVGATDTQYF
TRBJ2-5 TRBV29-1 . . TGCAGCACCGGACAGCAAGAGACCCAGTACTTC CSTGQQETQYF
TRBJ2-1 TRBV6-6 . TRBD2 TGTGCCAGCAGTGCTAGCGGGAGGGCCCAGGTAGAGCAGTTCTTC CASSASGRAQVEQFF
TRBJ2-3 TRBV11-2 . . TGTGCCAGCAGCTTTACTAGGGGGGCAGATACGCAGTATTTT CASSFTRGADTQYF
TRBJ2-7 TRBV7-2 . TRBD2 TGTGCCAGCAGTTTAACTAGCGGGAGGTTCTACGAGCAGTACTTC CASSLTSGRFYEQYF
TRBJ2-1 TRBV7-3 . . TGTGCCAGCAGCCAGGGTGGGGAGCAGTTCTTC CASSQGGEQFF
TRBJ2-2 TRBV11-3 . . TGTGCCAGCAGCCCCCCTTGTACTTGGGGGCCCGGCGGGGAGCTGTTTTTT CASSPPCTWGPGGELFF
TRBJ2-5 TRBV10-1 . TRBD1 TGCGCCAGCAGTCCCGACCGGGACAGATACTACTTC CASSPDRDRYYF
TRBJ2-3 TRBV28 . . TGTGCCAGCAGCCTTTTGGCGGGGAGCACAGATACGCAGTATTTT CASSLLAGSTDTQYF
TRBJ1-4 TRBV25-1 . . TGTGCCAGCAGTGAGGGCCAGGGAACAGAAAAACTGTTTTTT CASSEGQGTEKLFF
TRBJ1-1 TRBV5-4 . . TGTGCCAGCAGCTTAAAAGGGAACACTGAAGCTTTCTTT CASSLKGNTEAFF
TRBJ2-5 TRBV5-1 few . TGCGCCAGCAGCTTGCTTGGCGGAGAGACCCAGTACTTC CASSLLGGETQYF
TRBJ1-5 TRBV29-1 few TRBD1 TGCAGCGCGGGACAGCTAAATCAGCCCCAGCATTTT CSAGQLNQPQHF
TRBJ2-2 TRBV15 . TRBD2 TGTGCCACCAGCGGGTTAGCGGGAAGGAACACCGGGGAGCTGTTTTTT CATSGLAGRNTGELFF
TRBJ2-4 TRBV14 . . TGTGCCAGCAGCCAAGGGTCCAAAGCCCCAAAAAACTTTCAGTACTTC CASSQGSKAPKNFQYF
TRBJ2-1 TRBV6-5 . . TGTGCCAGCAGTTACTCGAGGGGGGCGCGGGAGTTCTTC CASSYSRGAREFF
TRBJ2-1 TRBV18 . TRBD2 TGTGCCAGCTCACCACTAGCGGGAGGACCTTACAATGAGCAGTTCTTC CASSPLAGGPYNEQFF
TRBJ1-2 TRBV6-6 . TRBD1 TGTGCCAGCAATCCTGGACAGGCCTACTATGGCTACACCTTC CASNPGQAYYGYTF
TRBJ1-2 TRBV9 . TRBD1 TGTGCCAGCAGCGTAGGGGTGGACAGGGCGCATGGCTACACCTTC CASSVGVDRAHGYTF
TRBJ2-7 TRBV6-5 . . TGTGCCAGCAAAAGCGGTTCCTACGAGCAGTACTTC CASKSGSYEQYF
TRBJ1-2 TRBV5-1 . . TGCGCCAGCAGCTCGACCCCAGGGCTTCCTAACTATGGCTACACCTTC CASSSTPGLPNYGYTF
TRBJ2-2 TRBV27 . TRBD1 TGTGCCAGCAGTATAGACAGGGCCACCGGGGAGCTGTTTTTT CASSIDRATGELFF
TRBJ2-2 TRBV28 . TRBD1 TGTGCCAGCACCGACAGGGCCAAGAACACCGGGGAGCTGTTTTTT CASTDRAKNTGELFF
TRBJ2-5 TRBV18 . . TGTGCCAGCTCACCACAGCCCTCTTCGTATGAGACCCAGTACTTC CASSPQPSSYETQYF
TRBJ2-7 TRBV4-2 . . TGTGCCAGCAGCCAAGGAAGGGCCGAGCAGTACTTC CASSQGRAEQYF
TRBJ1-1 TRBV5-1 . . TGCGCCAGCAGCTTGGAAAGGGAAGTGAACACTGAAGCTTTCTTT CASSLEREVNTEAFF
TRBJ2-7 TRBV30 . TRBD2 TGTGCCTGGAGCTTGGGCGGGAGCGCGGCCGAGCAGTACTTC CAWSLGGSAAEQYF
TRBJ1-1 TRBV30 . . TGTGCCTGGAGTGGAAAGGGGAACACTGAAGCTTTCTTT CAWSGKGNTEAFF
TRBJ1-1 TRBV6-6 . . TGTGCCAGCAGCCGAGGGGGTAACACTGAAGCTTTCTTT CASSRGGNTEAFF
TRBJ2-1 TRBV14 once TRBD1 TGTGCCAGCAGCCGGGACAGGGGGCGCAGTGAGCAGTTCTTC CASSRDRGRSEQFF
TRBJ2-7 TRBV7-2 . . TGTGCCAGCAGTTTGTTCTCCTACGAGCAGTACTTC CASSLFSYEQYF
TRBJ2-1 TRBV5-6 once TRBD2 TGTGCCAGCAGCAGCGGGAGCTCCTACAATGAGCAGTTCTTC CASSSGSSYNEQFF
TRBJ2-4 TRBV2 . TRBD1 TGTGCCAGCATTACCGGGACAGGGGGCTATGGAACCAAAAACATTCAGTACTTC CASITGTGGYGTKNIQYF
TRBJ2-7 TRBV7-9 . TRBD1 TGTGCCAGCAGCTCCGAAAGATCCGGGACAGGACGCTACGAGCAGTACTTC CASSSERSGTGRYEQYF
TRBJ1-1 TRBV19 . . TGTGCCAGTAGTAGGCCGGGACATTGGGACACTGAAGCTTTCTTT CASSRPGHWDTEAFF
TRBJ1-5 TRBV27 . . TGTGCCAGCAGCCCCTACCGGCGAACGGACAATCAGCCCCAGCATTTT CASSPYRRTDNQPQHF
TRBJ1-1 TRBV28 . . TGTGCCAGCAGGGCCAGGGGCCTGAACACTGAAGCTTTCTTT CASRARGLNTEAFF
TRBJ2-4 TRBV7-2 . . TGTGCCAGCAGCTTAGTTAGGGCCGAAAACATTCAGTACTTC CASSLVRAENIQYF
TRBJ2-3 TRBV9 . . TGTGCCAGCAGCGGCCCTTCGTGGCTAAGCACAGATACGCAGTATTTT CASSGPSWLSTDTQYF
TRBJ1-4 TRBV4-2 . . TGTGCCAGCAGCCAAGTGGGGGGGGCAAATGAAAAACTGTTTTTT CASSQVGGANEKLFF
TRBJ2-5 TRBV14 . TRBD2 TGTGCCAGCAGCCAAGGGCAAGCGATCGGGGGGGAGACCCAGTACTTC CASSQGQAIGGETQYF
TRBJ2-3 TRBV5-6 . TRBD2 TGTGCCAGCAGCTTCACTAGCGGAGTCACAGATACGCAGTATTTT CASSFTSGVTDTQYF